This is a list of T cell receptor beta chains from one sample in a study of control samples from healthy donors and cancer patients. Some clones are missing from TCRdb's copy, which holds only in-frame ones; the method was immunoSEQ multiplex PCR. The sample shows roughly 100,000 clones, about four fifths of them seen only once. Sequencing was performed on blood. The source is a woman between 50 and 59 years old in good health. CDR3s include the opening cysteine and the closing phenylalanine or tryptophan. A D gene is named only where the DNA matches it firmly. Clone sizes are given selectively: once, few, many, or a class where the clone is expanded.

CDR3nt	CDR3aa	d_gene	abundance	v_gene	j_gene
TGTGCCAGCAGCCTCGGACAGGGAGTGAACACTGAAGCTTTCTTT	CASSLGQGVNTEAFF	TRBD1	-	TRBV11-3	TRBJ1-1
TGTGCCAGCAGACAACTCACAGGGGGCGGAGAGACCCAGTACTTC	CASRQLTGGGETQYF	TRBD1	-	TRBV27	TRBJ2-5
TGTGCCAGCAGCTTACTTCCAGGGGGGGGGTACGAGCAGTACTTC	CASSLLPGGGYEQYF	-	once	TRBV7-3	TRBJ2-7
TGTGCCACCAGTGATGGCGGGGGGGGCGCGAGGGAAAAACTGTTTTTT	CATSDGGGGAREKLFF	-	-	TRBV24-1	TRBJ1-4
TGTGCCAGCAGCTCCGACAGGGAGGGTCAGCCCCAGCATTTT	CASSSDREGQPQHF	TRBD1	-	TRBV7-9	TRBJ1-5
TGTGCCAGTAGTCTATGGACAGTGAACTATGGCTACACCTTC	CASSLWTVNYGYTF	-	once	TRBV19	TRBJ1-2
TGTGCCAGCAAGCCGGGACAGGGCGACACCGGGGAGCTGTTTTTT	CASKPGQGDTGELFF	TRBD1	-	TRBV7-9	TRBJ2-2
TGTGCCAGCAGGGGTTCCTACTATGGCTACACCTTC	CASRGSYYGYTF	-	once	TRBV25-1	TRBJ1-2
TGTGCCAGCAGCCATGGGACCCAGGGGGCAACTAATGAAAAACTGTTTTTT	CASSHGTQGATNEKLFF	TRBD1	-	TRBV7-9	TRBJ1-4
TGTGCCAGCAGTTTAAGGGGGGCGAGCTATGGCTACACCTTC	CASSLRGASYGYTF	-	-	TRBV27	TRBJ1-2
TGTGCCAGCAGCTCAGGCGGGAGGCCTGGCACAGATACGCAGTATTTT	CASSSGGRPGTDTQYF	TRBD2	-	TRBV11-3	TRBJ2-3
TGTGCCAGCAGCTCGCAGGGGGGGAACACTGAAGCTTTCTTT	CASSSQGGNTEAFF	TRBD1	-	TRBV7-8	TRBJ1-1
TGTGCCAGCAGCTCTCAGCGGGGGGCGGGTGAGCAGTTCTTC	CASSSQRGAGEQFF	TRBD2	-	TRBV11-3	TRBJ2-1
TGTGCTAGTGGTCCCGGGGGGACAGTCGCCGCTAATGAAAAACTGTTTTTT	CASGPGGTVAANEKLFF	TRBD1	-	TRBV12-5	TRBJ1-4
TGTGCCAGCAGCCTTATTTCTGGTAGCGGGGGGCACCTCTCGTACGAGCAGTACTTC	CASSLISGSGGHLSYEQYF	TRBD2	-	TRBV7-8	TRBJ2-7
TGCGCCAGCAGCCGGACAGGGGGCGGCTACACCTTC	CASSRTGGGYTF	TRBD1	-	TRBV4-3	TRBJ1-2
TGCAGCGTTGTGCGGGAGTACTCCGGGGAGCTGTTTTTT	CSVVREYSGELFF	TRBD2	once	TRBV29-1	TRBJ2-2
TGTGCCACCAGTCGGACTGGAGCCGAGCAGTACTTC	CATSRTGAEQYF	-	-	TRBV15	TRBJ2-7
TGTGCCAGCAGTTACCACTCCAGGAATAGCGGGGGGGCCATCAATGAGCAGTTCTTC	CASSYHSRNSGGAINEQFF	TRBD2	-	TRBV6-2/TRBV6-3	TRBJ2-1
TGTGCCAGCGGGTCAGGGGTTAACACTGAAGCTTTCTTT	CASGSGVNTEAFF	-	-	TRBV3-1/TRBV3-2	TRBJ1-1
TGTGCCAGTAGTACGCCGGGGCTGAACACTGAAGCTTTCTTT	CASSTPGLNTEAFF	-	-	TRBV19	TRBJ1-1
TGTGCCAGCGGCACCCCTAGCGGGGGGAATGAGCAGTTCTTC	CASGTPSGGNEQFF	TRBD2	-	TRBV11-3	TRBJ2-1
TGCGCCAGCAGCTTGCAAAACGGTCGGGAGACCCAGTACTTC	CASSLQNGRETQYF	-	-	TRBV5-1	TRBJ2-5
TGCGCCAGCAGCCTTCAGGGAAGGGGCCGGGAAGCTTTCTTT	CASSLQGRGREAFF	-	-	TRBV4-3	TRBJ1-1
TGTGCCAGCAGTGACGGCCAGGGGTTGAGTCAGCCCCAGCATTTT	CASSDGQGLSQPQHF	-	-	TRBV6-1	TRBJ1-5
TGCAGCGTAGCTACCCGGGAAGAGCAGTACTTC	CSVATREEQYF	-	-	TRBV29-1	TRBJ2-7
TGTGCCAGCAGTTTGACAGGGCCTGGGGCCAACGTCCTGACTTTC	CASSLTGPGANVLTF	TRBD1	-	TRBV6-2/TRBV6-3	TRBJ2-6
TGTGCCACCAGTGATTTAGGTCCGGCGAACAATGAGCAGTTCTTC	CATSDLGPANNEQFF	-	-	TRBV24-1	TRBJ2-1
TGTGCCAGCAGCTTGGGACTAGCGGACTACGAGCAGTACTTC	CASSLGLADYEQYF	TRBD2	-	TRBV5-6	TRBJ2-7
TGCGCCAGCAGCACTCAGAGGGGTGGTGGAAACAATGAGCAGTTCTTC	CASSTQRGGGNNEQFF	-	-	TRBV5-1	TRBJ2-1
TGTGCCAGCAGCTCGACAGGGGGCGAAGCTTTCTTT	CASSSTGGEAFF	TRBD1	-	TRBV7-3	TRBJ1-1
TGCGCCAGCAGCCAAGATTTGAGTTCTGGCTTTCAGCCCCAGCATTTT	CASSQDLSSGFQPQHF	-	-	TRBV4-3	TRBJ1-5
TGTGCTAGTGGCCAGGGTGGTGGAAACACCATATATTTT	CASGQGGGNTIYF	-	-	TRBV12-5	TRBJ1-3
TGTGCCAGCAGCTTAGAGGGGGACGTAAGCTCGAACACTGAAGCTTTCTTT	CASSLEGDVSSNTEAFF	-	-	TRBV7-9	TRBJ1-1
TGTGCCAGCAGACGACAGGGGGCGCACACTGAAGCTTTCTTT	CASRRQGAHTEAFF	TRBD1	-	TRBV28	TRBJ1-1
TGTGCCACCAGTGCTTACGGTTTTTCAGGACAGGGGTCCACCGGGGAGCTGTTTTTT	CATSAYGFSGQGSTGELFF	TRBD1	-	TRBV24-1	TRBJ2-2
TGTGCCAGTACGGGGCTAGCGGGAGTATATGAGCAGTTCTTC	CASTGLAGVYEQFF	TRBD2	-	TRBV19	TRBJ2-1
TGTGCCACCAGAAGGGGTGGGGATCAAGAGACCCAGTACTTC	CATRRGGDQETQYF	-	-	TRBV24-1	TRBJ2-5
TGCAGCTGTGGGGGGGCCTACAATGAGCAGTTCTTC	CSCGGAYNEQFF	TRBD2	-	TRBV29-1	TRBJ2-1
TGTGCTAGCAGCTTACGACTAGCGGGGGTTCCTAGAGCCGGGGAGCTGTTTTTT	CASSLRLAGVPRAGELFF	TRBD2	-	TRBV7-7	TRBJ2-2
TGTGCCAGCAGCTTAGCAGGAACGAATTCACCCCTCCACTTT	CASSLAGTNSPLHF	-	-	TRBV7-8	TRBJ1-6
TGTGCCAGCAGCATAAACAGGGGAAACTATGGCTACACCTTC	CASSINRGNYGYTF	TRBD1	-	TRBV5-4	TRBJ1-2
TGTGCCAGCAGCCAAGAGGGAATAGCGGAAGACACTAGCACAGATACGCAGTATTTT	CASSQEGIAEDTSTDTQYF	-	-	TRBV3-1/TRBV3-2	TRBJ2-3
TGTGCCAGCAGCCCGAACCAGGGCAATTCACCCCTCCACTTT	CASSPNQGNSPLHF	-	-	TRBV11-3	TRBJ1-6
TGTGCCAGCAGCTGGACTAGCGGGAGAAGATCGCGCTACGAGCAGTACTTC	CASSWTSGRRSRYEQYF	TRBD2	once	TRBV27	TRBJ2-7
TGTGCCAGCAGTACCAAGGGTGCCAGGAACCGACTAGCGGGAGCCGAGCAGTTCTTC	CASSTKGARNRLAGAEQFF	TRBD2	-	TRBV7-8	TRBJ2-1
TGTGCCAGCAGCCCCGGACAGGCCTCCGTGGATGAGCAGTTCTTC	CASSPGQASVDEQFF	TRBD1	once	TRBV5-4	TRBJ2-1
TGTGCCAGCAGCATGACTAGCTACGAGCAGTACTTC	CASSMTSYEQYF	-	-	TRBV7-8	TRBJ2-7
TGTGCCAGCAGCTTAGTAACGGTCGGAGATACGCAGTATTTT	CASSLVTVGDTQYF	-	-	TRBV7-2	TRBJ2-3
TGTGCCACCTCAACGGGGGGGAAGGATGAGCAGTTCTTC	CATSTGGKDEQFF	TRBD2	-	TRBV24-1	TRBJ2-1
TGTGCCAGCAGCCGCCAAGATGAGCAGTTCTTC	CASSRQDEQFF	-	-	TRBV11-3	TRBJ2-1